One and the same sample provided the 31 T cell receptor beta chains below, sequenced in a study of read filtering for tumor transcriptome and immune sequencing. The library was built from around 380 ng RNA with molecular barcoded adaptors for alpha/delta and beta/gamma chains. TCRdb redid the calling of the reads with MiXCR, one entry per CDR3 protein. The sample carries more than 45,000 distinct CDR3 sequences, approximately 18% recorded once. Input material: a population of CD138-negative cells sorted from bone marrow. These receptors came from a donor older than 35 with multiple myeloma.

The genes are TRBV11-2 and TRBJ2-1, with 10 bases matching TRBD1. Germline CDR1 and CDR2: SGHAT and FQNNGV. V gave up 7 bases and J gave up 6 bases; unmatched junction bases: 9. This CDR3 region has 15 residues. CDR3: CASTDRDRGFNEQFF. The CDR3 nucleotides are TGTGCCAGCACTGACAGGGACAGGGGTTTCAATGAGCAGTTCTTC.

The chain links TRBV2 to TRBJ1-1, with a weak D call TRBD1 (6 bases). The V end was cut by 7 bases, the J end by 8 bases, with 17 bases between. Per germline, CDR1 SNHLY and CDR2 FYNNEI. The CDR3 has 13 residues. In DNA, the CDR3 is TGTGCCAGCATCTCACGCGCGCAGGGGGAAGCTTTCTTT. Encoded protein: CASISRAQGEAFF.

This clonotype was counted ten times or more. The chain uses TRBV19 and TRBJ2-5; the match to TRBD2 covers 13 bases. Germline-derived CDR1 and CDR2 are LNHDA and SQIVND (reference sequence). The trim removed 6 bases at V and 5 bases at J, leaving 3 bases unmatched. The CDR3 length is 14 residues. DNA for the CDR3: TGTGCCAGTAGCGGGACTAGCGGGGATGAGACCCAGTACTTC. This gives the protein CASSGTSGDETQYF.

Points on this clonotype: This may be a read error: a much more frequent sequence differs by one nucleotide. This chain uses TRBV5-1 with TRBJ2-2; possible D gene TRBD2, 5 bases. This CDR3 contains 15 residues. CDR1 and CDR2 (germline): SGHRS, YFSETQ. The CDR3 region has the DNA TGCGCCAGCAGCTTGGGGCGAACGAACACCGGGGAGCTGTGTTTT. It specifies CASSLGRTNTGELCF. Filled out from reference TRBV5-1 and TRBJ2-2, the complete variable domain reads KAGVTQTPRYLIKTRGQQVTLSCSPISGHRSVSWYQQTPGQGLQFLFEYFSETQRNKGNFPGRFSGRQFSNSRSEMNVSTLELGDSALYLCASSLGRTNTGELCFGEGSRLTVL.

At least ten counts were recorded for this clonotype. V gene TRBV7-9 combines with J gene TRBJ1-1, with D possibly matching TRBD1 (6 bases). Germline lookup yields CDR1 SEHNR and CDR2 FQNEAQ (reference sequence). This CDR3 is 17 amino acids long. The germline V and J ends were trimmed by 10 bases and 0 bases, with 24 bases remaining between them. The CDR3 nucleotides read TGTGCCACCCCCGAGGGGGAAACAGTCCCTATGAACACTGAAGCTTTCTTT. It encodes CATPEGETVPMNTEAFF.

CDR3 in DNA: TGTGCCAGCAGCTTAGAGGCGGGGCGCGGCACCGGGGAGCTGTTTTTT. Translation gives CASSLEAGRGTGELFF. This chain links TRBV7-9 with TRBJ2-2; a weak D match, TRBD2 (6 bases). This CDR3 has 16 amino acids. Trimming cost V 1 base and J 4 bases, with 13 bases left between them. The germline V gene encodes CDR1 SEHNR and CDR2 FQNEAQ (reference sequence).

This clonotype was recorded many times. CDR3 nucleotides: TGTGCCAGTAGTTGGACTACAGGTGAGCAGTACTTC. Amino acids: CASSWTTGEQYF. The J gene is TRBJ2-7, the V gene TRBV19; tentatively, D is TRBD2 (6 bases). V was pared by 5 bases and J by 7 bases, with 12 bases between. The CDR3 loop spans 12 amino acids. Germline V gene sequence: CDR1 LNHDA, CDR2 SQIVND (reference sequence).

Remarks on this clonotype: The CDR3 does not end in the conserved phenylalanine or tryptophan, so this is likely a read error. The chain combines TRBV5-1 with TRBJ2-1, with TRBD2 as a possible D gene (6 bases). CDR3 length: 15 residues. Germline V CDR1 and CDR2: SGHRS, YFSETQ. V dropped 0 bases and J dropped 7 bases, with 14 bases sitting between them. The CDR3 DNA sequence: TGCGCCAGCAGCTTGGGTAGCGCCGGGGGTAATGAGCAGTTCTCC. Protein: CASSLGSAGGNEQFS.

For this clonotype: A read error is possible here, since a much larger clone lies one base away. This chain uses TRBV20-1 with TRBJ1-1, with TRBD1 matching over 7 bases. The CDR3 length is 16 residues. Germline assignment: CDR1 DFQATT and CDR2 SNEGSKA (reference sequence). CDR3 in DNA: TGCAGTGCTAGAGATCGACAGGGTCTTTTGAACGCTGAAGCTTTCTTT. This encodes CSARDRQGLLNAEAFF.

The genes are TRBV28 and TRBJ2-2; D is unclear. V lost 6 bases and J 9 bases, leaving 11 bases between the germline ends. The CDR3 sequence is 12 residues long. Germline assignment: CDR1 MDHEN and CDR2 SYDVKM. The CDR3 region is CASSSSRRELFF. The CDR3 DNA reads as TGTGCCAGCAGCTCCAGTCGTAGGGAGCTGTTTTTT.

The chain uses TRBV20-1 and TRBJ2-5; D is unclear. Germline V gene sequence: CDR1 DFQATT, CDR2 SNEGSKA (reference sequence). CDR3 length equals 12 residues. V lost 5 bases to trimming and J lost 2 bases, with 9 bases between them. CDR3 in DNA: TGCAGTGCTCAGGTGGAGCAAGAGACCCAGTACTTC. It translates to CSAQVEQETQYF.

At least ten counts were recorded for this clonotype. The rearrangement uses TRBV10-3 and TRBJ2-7; D is perhaps TRBD1 or TRBD2 (7 bases each). Germline V gene data show CDR1 as ENHRY and CDR2 as SYGVKD. CDR3 length: 13 amino acids. Between the trimmed V and J ends, which lost 10 bases and 4 bases, there was a span of 17 bases. The chain's CDR3 is CATEGGGDYEQYF. The CDR3 bases are TGTGCCACCGAGGGAGGGGGCGATTACGAGCAGTACTTC.

The chain carries TRBV24-1 and TRBJ2-1; tentatively, D is TRBD2 (5 bases). Trimming stripped 4 bases from V and 10 bases from J, with 13 bases between. The CDR3 has 13 residues. Per germline, CDR1 KGHDR and CDR2 SFDVKD. The CDR3 nucleotides read TGTGCCACCAGTGAACATAGGAGGCAGGAGCAGTTCTTC. It yields the protein CATSEHRRQEQFF.

The chain joins TRBV4-2 to TRBJ2-2; 8 nucleotides match TRBD1. Germline V gene data show CDR1 as LGHNA and CDR2 as YNFKEQ. Unmatched junction bases numbered 8, after V lost 5 bases and J lost 6 bases. The CDR3 has 15 residues. The DNA for the CDR3 is TGTGCCAGCAGCACAGGACAGGGCGGATCCGGGGAGCTGTTTTTT. Translating gives CASSTGQGGSGELFF.

This chain joins TRBV28 and TRBJ1-1; the D gene is possibly TRBD1 (5 bases). This CDR3 is built from 15 residues. The V and J ends lost 3 bases and 1 base respectively, with 12 bases between them. Per germline, CDR1 MDHEN and CDR2 SYDVKM. For the CDR3, the DNA is TGTGCCAGCAGTTTGAGGCTTCAGGGGAACACTGAAGCTTTCTTT. Its translation: CASSLRLQGNTEAFF.

This clonotype came up a few times. V usage is TRBV7-8 and J usage is TRBJ2-1; TRBD2 aligns across 9 bases. V shed 0 bases, J shed 4 bases, and the junction held 4 bases outside the gene matches. Germline V gene lookup returns CDR1 SGHVS and CDR2 FQNEAQ. The CDR3 runs to 16 residues. The CDR3 bases are TGTGCCAGCAGCTTAGCGGGGCGGGAGGGTTACAATGAGCAGTTCTTC. As protein: CASSLAGREGYNEQFF. Full variable domain (missing parts from reference TRBV7-8 and TRBJ2-1): GAGVSQSPRYKVAKRGQDVALRCDPISGHVSLFWYQQALGQGPEFLTYFQNEAQLDKSGLPSDRFFAERPEGSVSTLKIQRTQQEDSAVYLCASSLAGREGYNEQFFGPGTRLTVL.

J is TRBJ1-3 and V is TRBV5-1, with no clear D. Germline V gene data show CDR1 as SGHRS and CDR2 as YFSETQ. Trimming took off 4 bases at V and 0 bases at J, with 8 bases between the two ends. The CDR3 sequence is 14 residues long. CDR3 nucleotide sequence: TGCGCCAGCAGCAAAGACAACTCTGGAAACACCATATATTTT. Translated, it gives CASSKDNSGNTIYF. Using reference TRBV5-1 and TRBJ1-3 for the parts outside the CDR3, the full variable domain is KAGVTQTPRYLIKTRGQQVTLSCSPISGHRSVSWYQQTPGQGLQFLFEYFSETQRNKGNFPGRFSGRQFSNSRSEMNVSTLELGDSALYLCASSKDNSGNTIYFGEGSWLTVV.

In this sample, this clonotype turned up many times. J is TRBJ2-2 and V is TRBV29-1; no reliable D call. CDR3 length: 13 amino acids. The V and J ends lost 4 bases and 5 bases respectively, with 11 bases between them. From germline, CDR1 is SQVTM and CDR2 ANQGSEA. CDR3 nucleotide sequence: TGCAGCGTTGCCCCCTCGAGAACCGGGGAGCTGTTTTTT. It is translated as CSVAPSRTGELFF.

This clonotype was detected many times. The genes are TRBV20-1 and TRBJ2-7; D possibly corresponds to TRBD1 (5 bases). CDR3 size: 12 residues. Germline lookup yields CDR1 DFQATT and CDR2 SNEGSKA (reference sequence). V lost 4 bases, J lost 2 bases, and 9 bases lay in between. CDR3 amino acids: CSAMTEAYEQYF. The CDR3 coding sequence is TGCAGTGCTATGACAGAAGCCTACGAGCAGTACTTC.

As regards this clonotype: This may arise from a read error, as a much more abundant clone is one base away. The gene calls are TRBV7-8 and TRBJ1-5; 8 nucleotides line up with TRBD1. The germline V gene has CDR1 SGHVS and CDR2 FQNEAQ. The CDR3 length is 13 residues. With V trimmed by 5 bases and J by 5 bases, 2 bases remained unmatched. For the CDR3, the DNA is TGTGCCAGCAGCCCGGACAGGGATCAGCCCCAGCATTTT. Translating it yields CASSPDRDQPQHF.

With respect to this clonotype: A read error may explain this, as a much larger clone is one base away. The chain combines TRBV10-3 with TRBJ1-5; possibly TRBD1 for D (5 bases). The CDR3 consists of 15 residues. V lost 2 bases, J lost 3 bases, and 11 bases lay in between. The germline V gene encodes CDR1 ENHRY and CDR2 SYGVKD. The CDR3: CAISEIGTVNQPQHF. In DNA, the CDR3 is TGTGCCATCAGTGAGATAGGGACCGTCAATCAGCCCCAGCATTTT.

The chain combines TRBV27 with TRBJ2-1; 10 positions match TRBD2. Germline CDR1 is MNHEY and CDR2 is SMNVEV (reference sequence). The CDR3 has 17 amino acids. J was trimmed by 8 bases and V by 4 bases; bases with no gene match: 14. CDR3 residues: CASSSRLAGPLVDEQFF. CDR3 coding DNA: TGTGCCAGCAGTTCCCGACTAGCGGGCCCTCTCGTTGATGAGCAGTTCTTC.

This clonotype was counted at least ten times. CDR3 in DNA: TGTGCCAGCAGGTCTAACTATGGCTACACCTTC. It is translated as CASRSNYGYTF. The chain couples TRBV28 to TRBJ1-2; no firm D call. V lost 6 bases, J lost 0 bases, and 2 bases lay in between. Germline V gives CDR1 MDHEN, CDR2 SYDVKM. The CDR3 consists of 11 residues.

This clonotype showed up many times. V gene TRBV7-3 combines with J gene TRBJ2-5; D unclear. Trimming removed 6 bases from V and 2 bases from J, with 10 bases in between. Germline CDR1 reads SGHTA; CDR2 reads FQGTGA. There are 13 residues in the CDR3. The CDR3: CASRSTDQETQYF. In nucleotides, the CDR3 is TGTGCCAGCAGGTCGACGGATCAAGAGACCCAGTACTTC.

The CDR3, as DNA: TGTGCCAGTGCCACAGGGGCAGGAGAAAAACTGTTTTTT. This codes for CASATGAGEKLFF. The rearrangement uses TRBV19 and TRBJ1-4; 7 nucleotides agree with TRBD1. V shed 8 bases, J shed 8 bases, and the junction held 8 bases outside the gene matches. CDR1 and CDR2 (germline): LNHDA, SQIVND (reference sequence). The CDR3 has 13 amino acids.

The chain joins TRBV7-2 to TRBJ2-1; 8 bases fit TRBD2. From germline, CDR1 is SGHTA and CDR2 FQGNSA. The CDR3 spans 16 residues. Unmatched junction bases numbered 8, after V lost 1 base and J lost 6 bases. CDR3 coding DNA: TGTGCCAGCAGCTTAGAAGGTAGCGGGGTTTTCAATGAGCAGTTCTTC. Residues: CASSLEGSGVFNEQFF.

The table lists this clonotype with a few counts. The chain joins TRBV7-8 to TRBJ2-1, with unresolved D. V lost 3 bases and J lost 4, with 13 bases in between. The CDR3 runs 15 residues. Germline V gives CDR1 SGHVS, CDR2 FQNEAQ. The chain's CDR3 is CASSFVWPEYNEQFF. CDR3 nucleotides: TGTGCCAGCAGCTTCGTGTGGCCGGAATACAATGAGCAGTTCTTC.

This clonotype showed up just a few times. A much larger clonotype is one base distant, so this may be a read error. The chain employs TRBV20-1 and TRBJ2-7, with 8 bases fitting TRBD1. V dropped 1 base and J dropped 6; count of bases not matched to a gene: 11. Per germline, CDR1 DFQATT and CDR2 SNEGSKA (reference sequence). The CDR3 contains 15 residues. The CDR3 DNA reads TGCAGTGCTAGAGGCCTGACAGGGGCCCTACTCGAGCAGTACTTC. This encodes CSARGLTGALLEQYF.

This clonotype has at least ten counts. The genes are TRBV29-1 and TRBJ2-3; D is ambiguous. The CDR3 runs 15 residues. Germline lookup yields CDR1 SQVTM and CDR2 ANQGSEA. Deletions cut 4 bases from V and 0 bases from J, with 14 bases between. The CDR3 DNA reads TGCAGCGTTGTTCCAGCTTCACCTAGCACAGATACGCAGTATTTT. This sequence encodes CSVVPASPSTDTQYF.

This clonotype was observed many times. The rearrangement joins TRBV2 to TRBJ1-4; D ambiguous. The CDR3 length is 15 residues. Trimming removed 2 bases from V and 4 bases from J, with 11 bases in between. Germline CDR1 is SNHLY and CDR2 is FYNNEI. In nucleotides, the CDR3 is TGTGCCAGCAGTGAACCTCGGAGAAATAATGAAAAACTGTTTTTT. Translating it yields CASSEPRRNNEKLFF. The variable domain in full, completed from reference TRBV2 and TRBJ1-4, reads EPEVTQTPSHQVTQMGQEVILRCVPISNHLYFYWYRQILGQKVEFLVSFYNNEISEKSEIFDDQFSVERPDGSNFTLKIRSTKLEDSAMYFCASSEPRRNNEKLFFGSGTQLSVL.

This clonotype was seen at least ten times. The CDR3 sequence: CASSYDSATNEKLFF. The CDR3 coding sequence is TGTGCCAGCAGTTACGACAGTGCAACTAATGAAAAACTGTTTTTT. The V call is TRBV7-9, the J call TRBJ1-4; TRBD1 is a possible D gene (5 bases). V shed 6 bases and J shed 0 bases, with 11 bases lying between them. Germline lookup yields CDR1 SEHNR and CDR2 FQNEAQ (reference sequence). CDR3 size: 15 residues.